What follows describes a single T cell receptor beta chain. Trimming took off 6 bases at V and 8 bases at J, with 16 bases between the two ends. CDR1 and CDR2 (germline): MDHEN, SYDVKM. The CDR3 is made up of 13 amino acids. The source of the sample is a study of blood T cell repertoires in COVID-19. As for the study in general: Either two negative PCRs, clearance, or symptom resolution qualified Cohort 3 donors as recovered. The samples span acute and convalescent COVID-19 from the United States, Italy and Spain.

Participant-given clinical history determined each cohort assignment. TCRdb's copy holds only in-frame clones and misses some; the assay was immunoSEQ multiplex PCR. The sample consists of a few hundred thousand clones, about 89% of them appearing once. The clonotype originates from a man in his forties or fifties in a cohort exposed to, infected with or recovered from COVID-19 (not recorded which). The specimen sequenced was PBMCs or T cells enriched from blood (not recorded which). The chain uses TRBV28 and TRBJ1-2; weak D call: TRBD1 (6 bases). The CDR3 loop is CASSSPTGYGYTF. CDR3 in DNA: TGTGCCAGCAGCTCCCCCACAGGGTACGGCTACACCTTC.